The 3 T cell receptor beta chains below were found in one sample sequenced in a study of blood T cell repertoires in COVID-19 (TCRdb year 2020). The protocol used for the library was the immunoSEQ multiplex PCR assay. Not all clones reach the TCRdb copy of this immuneACCESS table, which keeps in-frame sequences only. Checked studies attribute under half of the gap to unresolved V genes and leave the rest unexplained. The sample table holds around 68,000 clones, of which roughly 84% were seen once. The ten top clones hold 8.5% to 10% of the sample. The sequencing sample was made of peripheral blood. The receptors derive from a woman between 45 and 65 years old with acute or convalescent COVID-19.

Remarks on this clone: The same CDR3 can be traced to other DNA sequences in this sample. The chain has TRBV4-1 and TRBJ2-1; no definite D call. There are 13 residues in the CDR3. The germline V and J ends were trimmed by 1 base and 6 bases, with 7 bases remaining between them. Germline CDR1 MGHRA, CDR2 YSYEKL. CDR3 in DNA: TGCGCCAGCAGCCAAGGTGGCAGCAATGAGCAGTTCTTC. Amino acid sequence: CASSQGGSNEQFF.

V is TRBV14 and J is TRBJ2-3, with 9 bases matching TRBD2. V shed 0 bases, J shed 5 bases, and the junction held 6 bases outside the gene matches. The CDR3 covers 16 residues. Germline CDR1 SGHDN, CDR2 FVKESK. The DNA of the CDR3 is TGTGCCAGCAGCCAAGACTCTAGCGGGACTGGAGATACGCAGTATTTT. As protein: CASSQDSSGTGDTQYF.

The J gene is TRBJ1-4, the V gene TRBV19; weak D call: TRBD1 (5 bases). Trimming removed 5 bases at V and 8 bases at J, with 12 bases between. Germline V gene lookup returns CDR1 LNHDA and CDR2 SQIVND (reference sequence). The CDR3 consists of 13 residues. This CDR3 is CASSSWEGEKLFF. The CDR3, as DNA: TGTGCCAGTAGTTCATGGGAGGGGGAAAAACTGTTTTTT.